This is a list of T cell receptor beta chains from one sample in a study of CD8+CD57+ T cells in acquired aplastic anemia. TCRdb processed the reads anew with MiXCR; each CDR3 protein has one entry. The sample carries roughly 300,000 distinct CDR3 sequences, 55% to 60% recorded once. The sequenced sample consisted of sorted CD4+, CD8+, or CD8+CD57+ T cells (not recorded which) from PBMCs. These receptors came from a human donor with severe aplastic anemia or a healthy control (not recorded which). Each CDR3 is given without its conserved first and last residue. Fields, in order: D gene, V gene, J gene, CDR3 protein. D genes are given only for firm matches.

D: -; V: TRBV7-2; J: TRBJ2-2; CDR3: ASSLGSVGELF
D: -; V: TRBV29-1; J: TRBJ1-3; CDR3: SVERDGNTIY
D: TRBD1; V: TRBV7-9; J: TRBJ1-6; CDR3: ASSLGTGFRSYNSPLH
D: TRBD2; V: TRBV20-1; J: TRBJ2-3; CDR3: SASGAGGDTQY
D: TRBD2; V: TRBV20-1; J: TRBJ2-3; CDR3: SARVGRAGGPTDTQY
D: -; V: TRBV7-3; J: TRBJ2-5; CDR3: ASSTTRGVGTQY
D: TRBD1; V: TRBV20-1; J: TRBJ1-6; CDR3: SANPGQNNSPLH
D: TRBD2; V: TRBV7-2; J: TRBJ2-5; CDR3: ASSLGRRLAGVNQETQY
D: -; V: TRBV18; J: TRBJ2-7; CDR3: ASSGGTAYEQY
D: -; V: TRBV20-1; J: TRBJ2-7; CDR3: SASDSSHGPYEQY
D: TRBD2; V: TRBV10-3; J: TRBJ2-5; CDR3: AISVSAGDQETQY
D: -; V: TRBV6-5; J: TRBJ1-2; CDR3: ASRITSSPSYGYT
D: TRBD1; V: TRBV5-6; J: TRBJ1-4; CDR3: ASSTGQGTGEKLF
D: -; V: TRBV11-2; J: TRBJ2-2; CDR3: ASSNLGGTGELF
D: -; V: TRBV10-1; J: TRBJ2-7; CDR3: ASRRGGSSYEQY
D: -; V: TRBV2; J: TRBJ1-1; CDR3: ASNGDLPEDTEAF
D: -; V: TRBV20-1; J: TRBJ2-4; CDR3: SARDLALTKNIQY
D: TRBD2; V: TRBV10-3; J: TRBJ2-7; CDR3: ATETGRDEQY
D: TRBD2; V: TRBV4-1; J: TRBJ2-7; CDR3: ASSQVGASGMLIEQY
D: TRBD1; V: TRBV30; J: TRBJ2-5; CDR3: ASPGQGLETQY
D: -; V: TRBV24-1; J: TRBJ2-7; CDR3: ATEEDYPSYEQY
D: TRBD1; V: TRBV7-9; J: TRBJ2-7; CDR3: ASSPTTGSVEQY
D: -; V: TRBV9; J: TRBJ2-7; CDR3: ASSAQLSYEQY
D: TRBD2; V: TRBV7-9; J: TRBJ2-7; CDR3: ASSTIAGDPYEQY
D: -; V: TRBV9; J: TRBJ1-2; CDR3: ASSPIANYGYT
D: -; V: TRBV13; J: TRBJ2-7; CDR3: ASPRGGYEQY
D: TRBD2; V: TRBV4-1; J: TRBJ2-3; CDR3: ASSPAGGRSYTQY
D: -; V: TRBV10-3; J: TRBJ2-7; CDR3: ATSRDINYEQY
D: -; V: TRBV5-1; J: TRBJ2-7; CDR3: ASSYYFGGSSYEQY
D: -; V: TRBV20-1; J: TRBJ2-6; CDR3: SARVEGPSLT
D: -; V: TRBV28; J: TRBJ1-1; CDR3: ASSLRTSMNTEAF
D: TRBD1; V: TRBV10-3; J: TRBJ2-7; CDR3: ATVGQGESYEQY
D: -; V: TRBV19; J: TRBJ2-2; CDR3: ASSIADSAGELF
D: -; V: TRBV18; J: TRBJ1-2; CDR3: ASSPVARPSLMHGYT
D: -; V: TRBV6-1; J: TRBJ1-5; CDR3: ASSEAEVQPHH
D: TRBD1; V: TRBV15; J: TRBJ2-2; CDR3: ATSGKQGPFNTGELF
D: -; V: TRBV25-1; J: TRBJ1-1; CDR3: ASTLGIGRDTEAF
D: TRBD1; V: TRBV7-9; J: TRBJ2-7; CDR3: ASSPQGGSGPYEQY
D: TRBD1; V: TRBV2; J: TRBJ1-4; CDR3: ASKSGDRATEKLF
D: -; V: TRBV25-1; J: TRBJ2-7; CDR3: ASSEFGSLNEQY
D: TRBD2; V: TRBV2; J: TRBJ2-1; CDR3: ASSDSGGAEEQF
D: -; V: TRBV4-3; J: TRBJ1-1; CDR3: ASSQVMNTEAF
D: -; V: TRBV15; J: TRBJ1-5; CDR3: ATSSAQGIQPQH
D: TRBD1; V: TRBV5-1; J: TRBJ2-7; CDR3: ASSFTGAEQY
D: -; V: TRBV19; J: TRBJ2-6; CDR3: ASTPRLLPGANVLT
D: TRBD2; V: TRBV7-9; J: TRBJ2-7; CDR3: ASSYSRTSLGYEQY
D: -; V: TRBV2; J: TRBJ1-6; CDR3: ASSLDSHNSPLH
D: -; V: TRBV5-8; J: TRBJ1-2; CDR3: ASSFGSVAGYGYT
D: TRBD1; V: TRBV7-8; J: TRBJ2-7; CDR3: ASSEGTGGPRCLNEQY
D: -; V: TRBV24-1; J: TRBJ2-1; CDR3: ATSTAGGVGVQF
D: -; V: TRBV28; J: TRBJ1-5; CDR3: ASRAINSNQPQH
D: TRBD1; V: TRBV9; J: TRBJ1-1; CDR3: ASSNSRDRATEAF
D: TRBD2; V: TRBV10-3; J: TRBJ2-3; CDR3: AIGLAGTDTQY